This entry lists 17 T cell receptor delta chains sequenced from one sample in a study of gamma-delta chains in newborns, infants, children. TCRdb re-called clones from the reads via CATT. The repertoire holds around 11,000 delta-chain clones, with around 3% as singletons. Input material: blood. These receptors were obtained from a child who was a newborn, infant or young child, either healthy, febrile or measles-vaccinated (not recorded which).

This clone was seen a few times. This chain joins TRDV3 and TRDJ3; 8 nucleotides match TRDD2. The CDR3 covers 21 residues. Per germline, CDR1 TVYSNPD and CDR2 GDNSRS (reference sequence). V was clipped by 3 bases and J by 5 bases; unmatched bases: 24. The CDR3 DNA is TGTGCCTTCCGAACAGGCCTTCCTAGTGTTTTTGTTTCCCGGGACACCCGACAGATGTTTTTC. Its translation is CAFRTGLPSVFVSRDTRQMFF. The full variable domain, rest sourced from reference TRDV3 and TRDJ3, is CDKVTQSSPDQTVASGSEVVLLCTYDTVYSNPDLFWYRIRPDYSFQFVFYGDNSRSEGADFTQGRFSVKHILTQKAFHLVISPVRTEDSATYYCAFRTGLPSVFVSRDTRQMFFGTGIKLFVEP.

The chain couples TRDV1 to TRDJ1; 9 positions agree with TRDD3. This CDR3 spans 18 amino acids. Germline CDR1 TSWWSYY, CDR2 QGS. V dropped 2 bases and J dropped 0; count of bases not matched to a gene: 10. Here the CDR3 reads CALGEVFPGGSNTDKLIF. In nucleotides, the CDR3 is TGTGCTCTTGGGGAAGTGTTCCCTGGGGGATCTAACACCGATAAACTCATCTTT.

This sequence joins TRDV1 and TRDJ1; maybe TRDD3 (5 bases). The germline V gene has CDR1 TSWWSYY and CDR2 QGS. The CDR3 contains 12 residues. V lost 5 bases and J 8 bases, leaving 12 bases between the germline ends. The CDR3 DNA reads TGTGCTCTTGGGATACGGCAAGGCAAACTCATCTTT. Translated: CALGIRQGKLIF.

On this clone: At one end, the junction sequence differs from germline, possibly due to a read error. This rearrangement joins TRDV2 to TRDJ1, with a weak D call TRDD2 (5 bases). CDR3 length equals 14 residues. Looked up from germline, CDR1 is GEAIGNYY and CDR2 is EKD. CDR3 region: CACDTAFAIHKLIF. As DNA, the CDR3 is TGTGCCTGTGACACCGCCTTCGCGATCCATAAACTCATCTTC.

This clone appeared a few times. The chain uses TRDV1 and TRDJ1, with a tentative D call TRDD2 (6 bases). Germline CDR1 and CDR2: TSWWSYY and QGS. Trimming cost V 0 bases and J 1 base, with 27 bases left between them. There are 21 residues in the CDR3. CDR3 DNA: TGTGCTCTTGGGGAACTTCGAGGAGTCCTACGTCTCAAAAAAAGCACCGATAAACTCATCTTT. Protein product: CALGELRGVLRLKKSTDKLIF.

The V gene went uncalled, while the J gene is TRDJ1; the tabulated D call, TRDD3, remains unverified against the DNA. The CDR3 loop spans 15 amino acids. CDR3 amino acids: CACDSILGDFYKLIF. CDR3 sequence (DNA): TGTGCCTGTGACTCAATACTGGGGGACTTTTATAAACTCATCTTT.

The rearrangement uses TRDV1 and TRDJ1, with D possibly TRDD3 on 7 matching bases. Germline CDR1 and CDR2: TSWWSYY and QGS. V was cut by 1 base and J by 0 bases, with 39 bases left in between. The CDR3 sequence is 25 residues long. DNA of the CDR3: TGTGCTCTTGGGGAACCCTCCACCCCCATTCCTAGTTATCGGGGGATTCCTCCGTACACCGATAAACTCATCTTT. Translating gives CALGEPSTPIPSYRGIPPYTDKLIF.

This chain links TRDV1 with TRDJ1; a weak D match, TRDD3 (5 bases). CDR3 length: 15 residues. Trimming pared 7 bases from V and 6 bases from J, leaving 21 bases between. Germline CDR1 is TSWWSYY and CDR2 is QGS. The chain's CDR3 is CALVIRGHLPHKLIF. The CDR3 DNA reads TGTGCTCTTGTAATACGGGGCCATCTACCCCATAAACTCATCTTT.

The rearrangement links TRDV1 to TRDJ1, with D maybe TRDD3 (5 bases). The CDR3 totals 15 residues. The germline gives CDR1 TSWWSYY, CDR2 QGS. Trimming stripped 4 bases from V and 7 bases from J, with 19 bases between. The CDR3 DNA sequence: TGTGCTCTTGGGGCCGATTTGGGGTGGTACGGTAAACTCATCTTT. This sequence encodes CALGADLGWYGKLIF.

A note on this clone: The protein TCRdb lists belongs to a much larger clone and differs from this DNA's translation at residue 7, which points to a read error; the protein shown is made from the DNA. The rearrangement links TRDV2 to TRDJ2; tentative D call: TRDD3 (5 bases). V lost 3 bases to trimming and J lost 1 base, with 14 bases between them. Per germline, CDR1 GEAIGNYY and CDR2 EKD. This CDR3 region has 16 residues. CDR3 DNA: TGTGCCTGTGACGTACTGGTGGGAGGTTTGACAGCACAACTCTTCTTT. Protein: CACDVLVGGLTAQLFF.

No V gene was called here, but the J gene is TRDJ1; no DNA check was done on the table's D call, TRDD3. CDR3 length: 22 amino acids. CDR3 coding DNA: TGTGCTCTTGGGGAACCGCCATGCCAAAGATGGGGGGGATGCCCGTTCGCCGATAAACTCATCTTT. It translates to CALGEPPCQRWGGCPFADKLIF.

This clone came up a few times. The rearrangement uses TRDV1 and TRDJ1; 12 nucleotides align to TRDD3. The CDR3 spans 20 residues. With 0 bases clipped from V and 2 bases from J, the junction kept 13 bases outside the gene matches. Germline values: CDR1 TSWWSYY, CDR2 QGS. CDR3: CALGELLSSYWGIQTDKLIF. In DNA, the CDR3 is TGTGCTCTTGGGGAACTCCTCTCCTCGTACTGGGGGATACAAACCGATAAACTCATCTTT.

This chain connects TRDV1 to TRDJ1, with TRDD3 matching 9 bases. CDR3 size: 17 residues. The ends lost 6 bases at V and 3 bases at J; junction bases unmatched: 14. Germline loops: CDR1 TSWWSYY, CDR2 QGS. CDR3 nucleotides: TGTGCTCTTGGTCTACGAGCCCTGGGGGATGGGGCCGATAAACTCATCTTT. Amino acid sequence: CALGLRALGDGADKLIF.

By share, this clone counts as medium-sized (0.01 to 0.1%). This chain connects TRDV2 to TRDJ3; 12 bases map to TRDD3. With V trimmed by 1 base and J by 0 bases, 9 bases remained unmatched. CDR3 length equals 21 residues. The germline V gene encodes CDR1 GEAIGNYY and CDR2 EKD. The CDR3 DNA sequence: TGTGCCTGTGACACGTTTTACTGGGGGATACATAGCTCCTGGGACACCCGACAGATGTTTTTC. Translated, it gives CACDTFYWGIHSSWDTRQMFF.

The genes are TRDV1 and TRDJ1, with 8 positions matching TRDD3. Germline lookup yields CDR1 TSWWSYY and CDR2 QGS. Trimming at V came to 1 base and at J to 2 bases, leaving 18 bases not matched to a gene. This CDR3 spans 20 amino acids. The CDR3 loop reads CALGERSRARIGIRTDKLIF. CDR3 nucleotide sequence: TGTGCTCTTGGGGAACGGTCAAGGGCGAGGATCGGGATACGGACCGATAAACTCATCTTT.

This clone was picked up a small number of times. The gene calls are TRDV2 and TRDJ2; TRDD3 aligns across 8 bases. Germline assignment: CDR1 GEAIGNYY and CDR2 EKD. V shed 0 bases and J 0 bases; nucleotides not matched to a gene: 8. The CDR3 covers 18 residues. CDR3 protein: CACDTVDWGGSLTAQLFF. CDR3 sequence (DNA): TGTGCCTGTGACACCGTGGACTGGGGGGGGTCTTTGACAGCACAACTCTTCTTT.

The chain carries TRDV1 and TRDJ4, with 10 bases fitting TRDD3. The CDR3 length is 20 residues. Trimming cost V 5 bases and J 0 bases; bases outside gene matches: 21. CDR1 is TSWWSYY and CDR2 is QGS in the germline V gene. The CDR3 region is CALGFLGPNWGMRVARPLIF. The CDR3 region has the DNA TGTGCTCTTGGGTTCCTAGGGCCGAACTGGGGGATGCGCGTGGCCAGACCCCTGATCTTT.